The 9 T cell receptor beta chains listed next were all sequenced from one sample in a study of blood T cell repertoires in COVID-19. Using immunoSEQ multiplex PCR, the repertoire was profiled, and TCRdb retains in-frame clones only, with some absent. The sample yields 300,000 to 400,000 clones, more than 70% seen once. What was sequenced was PBMCs or T cells enriched from blood (not recorded which). The source of these receptors is a woman younger than 30 who had recovered from COVID-19.

The chain carries TRBV28 and TRBJ1-2, with unresolved D. The CDR3 spans 15 residues. Germline V lookup: CDR1 MDHEN, CDR2 SYDVKM. The ends were cut back, 6 bases at V and 4 bases at J, with 18 bases in the middle. The CDR3, as DNA: TGTGCCAGCAGAACATCAGGAGGCGACGGCTATGGCTACACCTTC. Its translation is CASRTSGGDGYGYTF.

The V call is TRBV19, the J call TRBJ1-4; weak D call: TRBD1 (5 bases). The ends were cut back, 7 bases at V and 6 bases at J, with 12 bases in the middle. Germline V gene lookup returns CDR1 LNHDA and CDR2 SQIVND (reference sequence). The CDR3 runs to 13 residues. In DNA form, the CDR3 reads TGTGCCAGTAACAGGCCTGACTATGAAAAACTGTTTTTT. Encoded protein: CASNRPDYEKLFF.

The chain employs TRBV9 and TRBJ1-1; D remains unclear. Germline CDR1 reads SGDLS; CDR2 reads YYNGEE. This CDR3 is 14 amino acids long. Trimming took off 1 base at V and 1 base at J, with 8 bases between the two ends. The CDR3 sequence: CASSVQVSNTEAFF. The CDR3 nucleotides read TGTGCCAGCAGCGTACAGGTCTCGAACACTGAAGCTTTCTTT.

The V and J genes are TRBV6-1 and TRBJ1-5; D remains unclear. Germline CDR1 reads MNHNS; CDR2 reads SASEGT. The CDR3 has 15 amino acids. The V and J ends lost 3 bases and 0 bases respectively, with 9 bases between them. CDR3 coding DNA: TGTGCCAGCAGTGATAACAGAGTTAGCAATCAGCCCCAGCATTTT. Its protein product is CASSDNRVSNQPQHF.

V is TRBV7-2 and J is TRBJ1-5; the match to TRBD1 covers 8 bases. The CDR3 consists of 18 residues. The germline V gene has CDR1 SGHTA and CDR2 FQGNSA. V lost 3 bases and J lost 3; bases outside the gene matches: 13. CDR3 bases: TGTGCCAGCAGCTTTTTGACAGGGGTTCGGGGAACCAATCAGCCCCAGCATTTT. This translates into CASSFLTGVRGTNQPQHF.

The chain has TRBV6-2 or TRBV6-3 and TRBJ2-7; 7 bases fit TRBD2. The CDR3 is 16 amino acids. Germline V gene lookup returns CDR1 MNHEY and CDR2 SVGEGT. With V trimmed by 5 bases and J by 7 bases, 17 bases remained unmatched. CDR3 coding DNA: TGTGCCAGCAGTCAGACTCTACCGGGGCCGGGAGGAGAGCAGTACTTC. Protein sequence: CASSQTLPGPGGEQYF.

The V and J genes are TRBV27 and TRBJ1-1, with D tentatively TRBD1 (5 bases). This CDR3 has 15 amino acids. Deletions cut 3 bases from V and 4 bases from J, with 15 bases between. Per the germline V gene, CDR1 is MNHEY and CDR2 is SMNVEV (reference sequence). CDR3 in DNA: TGTGCCAGCAGTTTGGGTGGCAGGGTGGGCACTGAAGCTTTCTTT. Translating it yields CASSLGGRVGTEAFF.

The chain joins TRBV11-2 to TRBJ1-3; weak D call: TRBD1 (6 bases). The CDR3 is 15 residues long. Trimming removed 5 bases at V and 0 bases at J, with 11 bases between. Germline CDR1 reads SGHAT; CDR2 reads FQNNGV. The CDR3 protein is CASSIGTRSGNTIYF. The CDR3 bases are TGTGCCAGCAGCATCGGGACACGCTCTGGAAACACCATATATTTT.

CDR3 in DNA: TGTGCCTGGAGTCGGACAGGGCCCGTTCGGGGTGAAGCTTTCTTT. This encodes CAWSRTGPVRGEAFF. The rearrangement joins TRBV30 to TRBJ1-1; TRBD1 aligns across 8 bases. CDR3 length: 15 amino acids. From germline, CDR1 is GTSNPN and CDR2 SVGIG (reference sequence). V trimming: 2 bases; J trimming: 7 bases; junction bases outside the gene matches: 12.